A selection of T cell receptor beta chains follows, all from one sample in a study of blood T cell repertoires in COVID-19. Libraries were prepared by immunoSEQ multiplex PCR; TCRdb keeps only in-frame clonotypes and omits some of them. The data hold under 300,000 clones, with about nine tenths observed a single time. Specimen: PBMCs or T cells enriched from blood (not recorded which). These receptors originate from a middle-aged woman who had recovered from COVID-19. CDR3s include the opening cysteine and the closing phenylalanine or tryptophan. D genes are given only for firm matches. Clone size appears in some rows only: once, few, many, or a class for an expanded clone.

j_gene: TRBJ1-2
v_gene: TRBV14
d_gene: TRBD1
abundance: .
CDR3nt: TGTGCCATCTCGCGGACAGGGTCCCTTAGTGGCTACACCTTC
CDR3aa: CAISRTGSLSGYTF

j_gene: TRBJ1-1
v_gene: TRBV14
d_gene: .
abundance: .
CDR3nt: TGTGCCAGCAGCCAAGATCCTCTGTCGGCTTTCTTT
CDR3aa: CASSQDPLSAFF

j_gene: TRBJ2-5
v_gene: TRBV7-2
d_gene: TRBD2
abundance: .
CDR3nt: TGTGCCAGCAGCTTATGGACTAGCGCGGAGACCCAGTACTTC
CDR3aa: CASSLWTSAETQYF

j_gene: TRBJ1-4
v_gene: TRBV7-9
d_gene: .
abundance: few
CDR3nt: TGTGCCAGCAGCTTCGCAGGGCATAATGAAAAACTGTTTTTT
CDR3aa: CASSFAGHNEKLFF

j_gene: TRBJ1-2
v_gene: TRBV6-5
d_gene: .
abundance: .
CDR3nt: TGTGCCAGCAGTTACTCGATGGTAGAACCGAGGGCCGGCTACACCTTC
CDR3aa: CASSYSMVEPRAGYTF

j_gene: TRBJ1-6
v_gene: TRBV18
d_gene: .
abundance: .
CDR3nt: TGTGCCAGCTCACCACCGTACAGCTATAATTCACCCCTCCACTTT
CDR3aa: CASSPPYSYNSPLHF

j_gene: TRBJ2-3
v_gene: TRBV5-1
d_gene: .
abundance: once
CDR3nt: TGCGCCAGCAGCTTGGATCCCGGGGGGCCCCGCACAGATACGCAGTATTTT
CDR3aa: CASSLDPGGPRTDTQYF

j_gene: TRBJ1-5
v_gene: TRBV29-1
d_gene: .
abundance: .
CDR3nt: TGCAGCGTTGGCTCGGGGGTGAGTCAGCCCCAGCATTTT
CDR3aa: CSVGSGVSQPQHF

j_gene: TRBJ1-6
v_gene: TRBV7-2
d_gene: .
abundance: .
CDR3nt: TGTGCCAGCAGCCAGGCACGGGGGGCTCAAGGGAATTCACCCCTCCACTTT
CDR3aa: CASSQARGAQGNSPLHF

j_gene: TRBJ1-2
v_gene: TRBV5-4
d_gene: TRBD1
abundance: .
CDR3nt: TGTGCCAGCAGCTTGGGGACAGGGGGCAATGGCTACACCTTC
CDR3aa: CASSLGTGGNGYTF

j_gene: TRBJ1-4
v_gene: TRBV4-2
d_gene: .
abundance: .
CDR3nt: TGTGCCAGCAGCCAAGCAGGGGTTAATGAAAAACTGTTTTTT
CDR3aa: CASSQAGVNEKLFF

j_gene: TRBJ1-2
v_gene: TRBV5-5
d_gene: TRBD1
abundance: .
CDR3nt: TGTGCCAGCAGCTTGGAAGGGGGCTTTGACTATGGCTACACCTTC
CDR3aa: CASSLEGGFDYGYTF

j_gene: TRBJ1-4
v_gene: TRBV2
d_gene: TRBD1
abundance: .
CDR3nt: TGTGCCAGCATTCCGGAACCAGGGACAGCTGAAAAACTGTTTTTT
CDR3aa: CASIPEPGTAEKLFF

j_gene: TRBJ2-1
v_gene: TRBV19
d_gene: TRBD2
abundance: .
CDR3nt: TGTGCCAGTAGCGTGGGCGGGGGGGCCCGTGAGCAGTTCTTC
CDR3aa: CASSVGGGAREQFF

j_gene: TRBJ2-5
v_gene: TRBV5-1
d_gene: .
abundance: .
CDR3nt: TGCGCCAGCAGCTTGGGGCCAGGGGGGAAAGAGACCCAGTACTTC
CDR3aa: CASSLGPGGKETQYF

j_gene: TRBJ1-4
v_gene: TRBV5-8
d_gene: TRBD1
abundance: medium-sized
CDR3nt: TGTGCCAGCAGCTTAGGACAGGGATCCGAAAAACTGTTTTTT
CDR3aa: CASSLGQGSEKLFF

j_gene: TRBJ1-2
v_gene: TRBV5-6
d_gene: .
abundance: .
CDR3nt: TGTGCCAGCACCCGGGGTCGGGTCTATGGCTACACCTTC
CDR3aa: CASTRGRVYGYTF

j_gene: TRBJ1-1
v_gene: TRBV19
d_gene: TRBD1
abundance: .
CDR3nt: TGTGCCAGTAGCAGGGACAGGGAGAGGGTGAACACTGAAGCTTTCTTT
CDR3aa: CASSRDRERVNTEAFF

j_gene: TRBJ1-4
v_gene: TRBV5-1
d_gene: .
abundance: .
CDR3nt: TGCGCCAGCAGCCCGCGGACAGAATCGAATGAAAAACTGTTTTTT
CDR3aa: CASSPRTESNEKLFF

j_gene: TRBJ1-2
v_gene: TRBV5-1
d_gene: .
abundance: .
CDR3nt: TGCGCCAGCAGCTTAGAACAGCCTAACTATGGCTACACCTTC
CDR3aa: CASSLEQPNYGYTF

j_gene: TRBJ2-7
v_gene: TRBV6-5
d_gene: TRBD2
abundance: .
CDR3nt: TGTGCCAGCAGTCGAGCGGGAGGGATTTACGAGCAGTACTTC
CDR3aa: CASSRAGGIYEQYF

j_gene: TRBJ1-1
v_gene: TRBV19
d_gene: .
abundance: .
CDR3nt: TGTGCCAGTATCAATACGGGGTCCGGGGTGAGTGAAGCTTTCTTT
CDR3aa: CASINTGSGVSEAFF

j_gene: TRBJ1-5
v_gene: TRBV4-3
d_gene: .
abundance: .
CDR3nt: TGCGCCAGCAGCCAAGATAATCAGGGTAGGAATCAGCCCCAGCATTTT
CDR3aa: CASSQDNQGRNQPQHF

j_gene: TRBJ1-1
v_gene: TRBV5-1
d_gene: TRBD1
abundance: .
CDR3nt: TGCGCCAGCAGCTTGAGGGACAGTCACACTGAAGCTTTCTTT
CDR3aa: CASSLRDSHTEAFF

j_gene: TRBJ2-7
v_gene: TRBV7-2
d_gene: TRBD1
abundance: .
CDR3nt: TGTGCCAGCAGCTTAGAATTCGGACAGGGGTTATCCTACGAGCAGTACTTC
CDR3aa: CASSLEFGQGLSYEQYF

j_gene: TRBJ1-2
v_gene: TRBV27
d_gene: TRBD1
abundance: .
CDR3nt: TGTGCCAGCAGTTCAGGGGGGACCGGGGGCTATGGCTACACCTTC
CDR3aa: CASSSGGTGGYGYTF